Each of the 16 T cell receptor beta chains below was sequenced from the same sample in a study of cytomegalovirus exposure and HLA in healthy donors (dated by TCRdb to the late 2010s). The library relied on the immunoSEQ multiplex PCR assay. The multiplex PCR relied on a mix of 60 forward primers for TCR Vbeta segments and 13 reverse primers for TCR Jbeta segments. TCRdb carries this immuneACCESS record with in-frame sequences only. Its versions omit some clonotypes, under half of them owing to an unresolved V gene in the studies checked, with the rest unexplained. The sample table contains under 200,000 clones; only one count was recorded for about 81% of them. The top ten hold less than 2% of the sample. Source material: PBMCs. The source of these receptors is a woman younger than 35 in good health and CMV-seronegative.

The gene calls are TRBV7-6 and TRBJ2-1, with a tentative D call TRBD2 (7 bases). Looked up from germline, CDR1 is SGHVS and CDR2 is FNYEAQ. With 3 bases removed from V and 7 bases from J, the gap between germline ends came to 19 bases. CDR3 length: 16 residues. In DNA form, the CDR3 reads TGTGCCAGCAGCTTCTTTGTGGGGGGGGCCGGGAATGAGCAGTTCTTC. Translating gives CASSFFVGGAGNEQFF.

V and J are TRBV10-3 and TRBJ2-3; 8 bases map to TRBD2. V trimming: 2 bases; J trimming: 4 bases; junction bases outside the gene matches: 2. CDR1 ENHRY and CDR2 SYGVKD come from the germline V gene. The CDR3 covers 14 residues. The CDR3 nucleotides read TGTGCCATCAGTGAGGGGGGACTAGCAGATACGCAGTATTTT. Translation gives CAISEGGLADTQYF.

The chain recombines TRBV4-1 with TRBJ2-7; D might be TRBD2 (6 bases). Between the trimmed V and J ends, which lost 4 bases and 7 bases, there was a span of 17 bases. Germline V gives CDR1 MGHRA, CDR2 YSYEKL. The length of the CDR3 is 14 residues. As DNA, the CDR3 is TGCGCCAGCAGCCCCCGTGGCGGGGCTGGGGAGCAGTACTTC. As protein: CASSPRGGAGEQYF.

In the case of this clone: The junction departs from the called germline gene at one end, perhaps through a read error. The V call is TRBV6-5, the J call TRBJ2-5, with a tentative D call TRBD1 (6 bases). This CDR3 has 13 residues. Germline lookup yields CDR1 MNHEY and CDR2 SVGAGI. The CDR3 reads CVSSAGDEETQYF. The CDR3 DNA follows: TGTGTCAGCAGTGCAGGGGATGAAGAGACCCAGTACTTC.

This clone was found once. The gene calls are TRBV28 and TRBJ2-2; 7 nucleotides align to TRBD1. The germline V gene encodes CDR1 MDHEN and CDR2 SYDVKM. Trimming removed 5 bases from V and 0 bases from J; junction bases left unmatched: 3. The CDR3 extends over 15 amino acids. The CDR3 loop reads CASSPDRANTGELFF. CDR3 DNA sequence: TGTGCCAGCAGTCCAGACAGGGCGAACACCGGGGAGCTGTTTTTT.

Here the CDR3 reads CASSRSGEAGELFF. The DNA of the CDR3 is TGTGCCAGCAGCCGGAGCGGGGAGGCCGGGGAGCTGTTTTTT. The chain couples TRBV5-4 to TRBJ2-2; TRBD2 aligns across 7 bases. The CDR3 contains 14 residues. The germline V gene encodes CDR1 SGHNT and CDR2 YYREEE (reference sequence). Unmatched junction bases numbered 6, after V lost 4 bases and J lost 6 bases.

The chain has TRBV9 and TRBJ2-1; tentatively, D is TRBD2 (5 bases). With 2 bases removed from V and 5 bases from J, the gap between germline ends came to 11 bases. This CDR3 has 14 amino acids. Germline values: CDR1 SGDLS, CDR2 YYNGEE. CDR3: CASSVSLGDNEQFF. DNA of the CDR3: TGTGCCAGCAGCGTCTCCCTGGGAGACAATGAGCAGTTCTTC.

The DNA of the CDR3 is TGTGCCACGGGAGGGGTTGGCAACGAGCAGTACTTC. As protein: CATGGVGNEQYF. The genes are TRBV19 and TRBJ2-7; TRBD2 aligns across 8 bases. Germline V gene sequence: CDR1 LNHDA, CDR2 SQIVND (reference sequence). The CDR3 runs 12 residues. V lost 10 bases and J lost 5; bases outside the gene matches: 7.

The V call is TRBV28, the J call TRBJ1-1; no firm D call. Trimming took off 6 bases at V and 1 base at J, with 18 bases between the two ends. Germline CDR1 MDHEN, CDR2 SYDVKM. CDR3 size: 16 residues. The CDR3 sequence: CASSPLYGKGNTEAFF. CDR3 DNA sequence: TGTGCCAGCAGCCCCCTTTACGGGAAAGGGAACACTGAAGCTTTCTTT.

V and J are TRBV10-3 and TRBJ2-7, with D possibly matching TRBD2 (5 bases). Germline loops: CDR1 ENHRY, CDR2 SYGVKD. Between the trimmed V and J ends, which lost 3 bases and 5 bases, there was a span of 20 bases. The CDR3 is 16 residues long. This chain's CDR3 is CAISDVIIGKGHEQYF. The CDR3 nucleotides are TGTGCCATCAGTGATGTGATTATCGGGAAGGGCCACGAGCAGTACTTC.

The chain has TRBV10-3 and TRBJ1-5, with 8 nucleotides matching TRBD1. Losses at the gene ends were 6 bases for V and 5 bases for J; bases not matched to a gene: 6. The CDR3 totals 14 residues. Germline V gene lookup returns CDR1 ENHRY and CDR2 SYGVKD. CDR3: CAIRQDRGDQPQHF. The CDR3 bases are TGTGCCATCAGACAAGACAGGGGCGATCAGCCCCAGCATTTT.

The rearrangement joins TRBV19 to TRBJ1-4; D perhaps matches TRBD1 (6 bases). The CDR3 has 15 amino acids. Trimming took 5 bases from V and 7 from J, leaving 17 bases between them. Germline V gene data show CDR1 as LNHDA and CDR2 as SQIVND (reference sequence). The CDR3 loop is CASSGSGEGGEKLFF. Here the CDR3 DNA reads TGTGCCAGTAGTGGATCAGGGGAGGGTGGTGAAAAACTGTTTTTT.

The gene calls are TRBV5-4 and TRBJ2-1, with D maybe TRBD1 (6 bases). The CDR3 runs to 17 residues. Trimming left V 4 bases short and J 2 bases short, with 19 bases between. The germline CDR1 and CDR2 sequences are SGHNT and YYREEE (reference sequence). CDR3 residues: CASSPRGIGQTYNEQFF. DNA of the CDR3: TGTGCCAGCAGCCCTAGAGGTATTGGACAGACCTACAATGAGCAGTTCTTC.

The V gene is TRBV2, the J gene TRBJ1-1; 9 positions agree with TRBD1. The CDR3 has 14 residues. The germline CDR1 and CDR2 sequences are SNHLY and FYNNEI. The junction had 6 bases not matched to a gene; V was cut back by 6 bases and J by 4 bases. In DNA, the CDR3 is TGTGCCAGCAGAGTACAGGGGGCGCCCACTGAAGCTTTCTTT. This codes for CASRVQGAPTEAFF.

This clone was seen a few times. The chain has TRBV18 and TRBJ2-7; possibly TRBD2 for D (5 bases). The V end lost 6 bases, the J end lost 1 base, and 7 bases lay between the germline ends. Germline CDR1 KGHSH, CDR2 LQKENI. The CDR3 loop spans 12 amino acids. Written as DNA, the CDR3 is TGTGCCAGCTCCTCGGGATCCTACGAGCAGTACTTC. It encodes CASSSGSYEQYF. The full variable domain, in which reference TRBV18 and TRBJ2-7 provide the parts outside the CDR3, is NAGVMQNPRHLVRRRGQEARLRCSPMKGHSHVYWYRQLPEEGLKFMVYLQKENIIDESGMPKERFSAEFPKEGPSILRIQQVVRGDSAAYFCASSSGSYEQYFGPGTRLTVT.

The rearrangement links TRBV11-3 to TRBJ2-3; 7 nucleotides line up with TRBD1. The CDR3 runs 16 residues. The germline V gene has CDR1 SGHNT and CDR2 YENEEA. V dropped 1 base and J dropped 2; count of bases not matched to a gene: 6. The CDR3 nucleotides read TGTGCCAGCAGCTTAGGGGGGACAGTTCACACAGATACGCAGTATTTT. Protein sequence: CASSLGGTVHTDTQYF.